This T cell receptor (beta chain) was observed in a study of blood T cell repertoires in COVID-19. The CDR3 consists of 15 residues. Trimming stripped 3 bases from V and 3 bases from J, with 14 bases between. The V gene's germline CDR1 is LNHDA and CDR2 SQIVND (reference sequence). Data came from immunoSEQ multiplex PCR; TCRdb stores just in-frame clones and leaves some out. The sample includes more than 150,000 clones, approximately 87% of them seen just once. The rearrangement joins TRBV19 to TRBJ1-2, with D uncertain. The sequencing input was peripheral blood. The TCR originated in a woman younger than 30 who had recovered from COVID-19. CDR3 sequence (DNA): TGTGCCAGTAGTATTACCACCGGGTCTTACTATGGCTACACCTTC. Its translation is CASSITTGSYYGYTF.